The present T cell receptor (beta chain) was sequenced within a study of T-cell reconstitution after alpha-beta-depleted transplantation in children. Unique molecular identifiers featured in how the TCRbeta library was prepared. TCRdb ran MiXCR on the PCR reads and lists one entry per CDR3 protein. This table holds approximately 650,000 distinct CDR3 sequences, around 13% found once. This clonotype has only a few counts. The CDR3 has 13 residues. V was clipped by 8 bases and J by 2 bases; unmatched bases: 5. The V gene's germline CDR1 is SNHLY and CDR2 FYNNEI. The receptor's source is a girl aged 2 to 9 with congenital amegakaryocytic thrombocytopenia, due to receive a stem cell transplant. The input for sequencing was PBMCs, taken before TCRalphabeta/CD19-depleted stem cell transplant. The V call is TRBV2, the J call TRBJ1-2; 7 bases line up with TRBD1. The CDR3 protein is CASSDRANYGYTF. CDR3 nucleotide sequence: TGTGCCAGCTCAGACAGGGCGAACTATGGCTACACCTTC.